Many counts were recorded for the clone carrying this T cell receptor (beta chain). The antigen remains unidentified. The V and J ends lost 5 bases and 6 bases, in that order; junction bases with no gene match: 7. The CDR3 has 14 residues. A second PCR of about 7 to 11 cycles used a sample-barcoded 5' primer and a J-beta primer mix. TCRdb reprocessed the 5' RACE reads with MiXCR, giving one entry per CDR3 protein. This repertoire shows some 690,000 distinct CDR3 sequences, 22% found once; its top ten account for roughly a fifth. Drawing of peripheral blood yielded 7.5 to 10 milliliters from each donor. Total RNA was extracted at no less than 6 micrograms per sample. The data were taken from a study of blood T cells in healthy people across ages. The study's findings and limits: TCR beta diversity per million T cells fell roughly linearly with age. Considered underestimates were the diversity estimates obtained from one million T cells.

Input material: blood. The genes are TRBV12-3 or TRBV12-4 and TRBJ2-1, with 7 bases that match TRBD1. The receptor's source is a man in his 70s in good health. Here the CDR3 DNA reads TGTGCCAGCAGTGCGCGACAGGGCGCCAATGAGCAGTTCTTC. This translates into CASSARQGANEQFF.